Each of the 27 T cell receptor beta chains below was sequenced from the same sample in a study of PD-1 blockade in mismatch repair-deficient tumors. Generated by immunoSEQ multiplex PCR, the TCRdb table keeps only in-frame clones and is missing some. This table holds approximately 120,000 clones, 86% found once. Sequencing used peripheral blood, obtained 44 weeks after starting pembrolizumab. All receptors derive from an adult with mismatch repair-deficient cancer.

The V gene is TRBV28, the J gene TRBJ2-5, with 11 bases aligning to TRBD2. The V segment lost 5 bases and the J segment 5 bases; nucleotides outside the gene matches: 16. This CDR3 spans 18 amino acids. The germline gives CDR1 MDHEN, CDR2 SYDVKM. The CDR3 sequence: CASSTGLAGLNLRETQYF. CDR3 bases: TGTGCCAGCAGTACCGGACTAGCGGGCCTAAACCTCCGGGAGACCCAGTACTTC.

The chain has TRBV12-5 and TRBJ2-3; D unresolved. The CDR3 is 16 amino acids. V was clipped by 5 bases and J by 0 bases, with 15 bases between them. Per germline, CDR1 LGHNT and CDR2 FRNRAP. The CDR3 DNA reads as TGTGCTAGTGGTACGGACGGGCTGACTAGCACAGATACGCAGTATTTT. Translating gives CASGTDGLTSTDTQYF. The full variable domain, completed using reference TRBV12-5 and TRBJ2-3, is DARVTQTPRHKVTEMGQEVTMRCQPILGHNTVFWYRQTMMQGLELLAYFRNRAPLDDSGMPKDRFSAEMPDATLATLKIQPSEPRDSAVYFCASGTDGLTSTDTQYFGPGTRLTVL.

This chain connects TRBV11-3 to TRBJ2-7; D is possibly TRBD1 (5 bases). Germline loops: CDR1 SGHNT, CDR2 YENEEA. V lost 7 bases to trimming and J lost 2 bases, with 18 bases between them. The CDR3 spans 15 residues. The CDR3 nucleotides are TGTGCCAGCAAGGGATTGGATGACAGAACCTACGAGCAGTACTTC. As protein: CASKGLDDRTYEQYF.

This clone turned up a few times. The CDR3 DNA follows: TGTGCCAGTAGCGGGACAGCCACCTCCTATGGCTACACCTTC. It encodes CASSGTATSYGYTF. The chain recombines TRBV19 with TRBJ1-2; 7 bases align to TRBD1. This CDR3 is 14 amino acids long. Germline V CDR1 and CDR2: LNHDA, SQIVND (reference sequence). J gave up 4 bases and V 6 bases, and 8 bases lay outside the gene matches.

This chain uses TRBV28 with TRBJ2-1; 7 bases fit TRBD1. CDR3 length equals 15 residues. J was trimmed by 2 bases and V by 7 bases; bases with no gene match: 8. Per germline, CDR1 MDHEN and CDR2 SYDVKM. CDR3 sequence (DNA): TGTGCCAGCATCTCGACAGGGAATCCCTACAATGAGCAGTTCTTC. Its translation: CASISTGNPYNEQFF.

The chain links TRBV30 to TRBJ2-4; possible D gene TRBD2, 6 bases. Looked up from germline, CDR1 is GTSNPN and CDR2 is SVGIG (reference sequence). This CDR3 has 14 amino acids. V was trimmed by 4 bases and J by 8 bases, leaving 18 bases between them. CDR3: CAWNVAGRMDIQYF. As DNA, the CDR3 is TGTGCCTGGAACGTGGCGGGAAGGATGGACATTCAGTACTTC. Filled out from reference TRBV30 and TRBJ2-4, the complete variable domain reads SQTIHQWPATLVQPVGSPLSLECTVEGTSNPNLYWYRQAAGRGLQLLFYSVGIGQISSEVPQNLSASRPQDRQFILSSKKLLLSDSGFYLCAWNVAGRMDIQYFGAGTRLSVL.

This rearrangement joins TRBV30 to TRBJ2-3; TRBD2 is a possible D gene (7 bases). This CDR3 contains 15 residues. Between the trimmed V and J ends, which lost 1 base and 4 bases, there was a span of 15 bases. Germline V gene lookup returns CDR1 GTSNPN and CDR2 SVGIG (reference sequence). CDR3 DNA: TGTGCCTGGAGTGAACGGCAGGGGAGGGCAGATACGCAGTATTTT. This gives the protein CAWSERQGRADTQYF.

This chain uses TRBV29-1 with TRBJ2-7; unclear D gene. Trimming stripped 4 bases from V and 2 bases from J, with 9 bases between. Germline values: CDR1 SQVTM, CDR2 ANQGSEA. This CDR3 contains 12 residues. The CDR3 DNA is TGCAGCGTTGTTAAGGGTGCCTACGAGCAGTACTTC. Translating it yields CSVVKGAYEQYF.

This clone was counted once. CDR3 DNA: TGTGCCAGCAGTTATTCGGGAGGCACCCACAATGAGCAGTTCTTC. This translates into CASSYSGGTHNEQFF. The chain recombines TRBV27 with TRBJ2-1, with 7 bases matching TRBD2. Germline CDR1 and CDR2: MNHEY and SMNVEV (reference sequence). CDR3 length: 15 residues. J was trimmed by 5 bases and V by 4 bases; bases with no gene match: 8.

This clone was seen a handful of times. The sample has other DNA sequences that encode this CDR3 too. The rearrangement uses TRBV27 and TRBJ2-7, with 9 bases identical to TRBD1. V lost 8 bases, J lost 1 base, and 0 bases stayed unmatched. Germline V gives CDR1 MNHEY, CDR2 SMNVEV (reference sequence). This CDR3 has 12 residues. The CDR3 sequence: CASGQGSYEQYF. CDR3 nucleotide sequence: TGTGCCAGCGGACAGGGGTCCTACGAGCAGTACTTC.

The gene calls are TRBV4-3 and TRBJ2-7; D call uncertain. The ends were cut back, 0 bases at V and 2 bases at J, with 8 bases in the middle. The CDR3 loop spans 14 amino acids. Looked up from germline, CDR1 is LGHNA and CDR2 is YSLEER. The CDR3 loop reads CASSQDWGAYEQYF. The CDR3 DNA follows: TGCGCCAGCAGCCAAGATTGGGGTGCCTACGAGCAGTACTTC.

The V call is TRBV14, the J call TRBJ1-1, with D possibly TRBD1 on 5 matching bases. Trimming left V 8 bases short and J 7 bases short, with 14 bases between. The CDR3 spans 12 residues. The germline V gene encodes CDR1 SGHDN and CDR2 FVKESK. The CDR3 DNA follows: TGTGCCAGCGCCATGGGACTATATGAAGCTTTCTTT. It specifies CASAMGLYEAFF.

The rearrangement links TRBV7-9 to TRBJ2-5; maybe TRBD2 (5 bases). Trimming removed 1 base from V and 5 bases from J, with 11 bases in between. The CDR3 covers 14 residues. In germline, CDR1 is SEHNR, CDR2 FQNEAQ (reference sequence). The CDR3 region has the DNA TGTGCCAGCAGCTTAGTCTCTACGGGGGAGACCCAGTACTTC. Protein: CASSLVSTGETQYF.

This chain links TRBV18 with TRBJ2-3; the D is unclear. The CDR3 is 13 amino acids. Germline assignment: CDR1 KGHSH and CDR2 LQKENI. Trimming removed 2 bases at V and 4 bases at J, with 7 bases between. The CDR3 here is CASSPDYSDTQYF. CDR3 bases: TGTGCCAGCTCACCAGATTACTCAGATACGCAGTATTTT.

CDR3 residues: CASRGLYSNQPQHF. CDR3 coding DNA: TGTGCCAGCAGGGGTTTGTATAGCAATCAGCCCCAGCATTTT. V usage is TRBV27 and J usage is TRBJ1-5; D gene uncertain. V was trimmed by 6 bases and J by 0 bases, leaving 9 bases between them. In germline, CDR1 is MNHEY, CDR2 SMNVEV (reference sequence). CDR3 length: 14 amino acids.

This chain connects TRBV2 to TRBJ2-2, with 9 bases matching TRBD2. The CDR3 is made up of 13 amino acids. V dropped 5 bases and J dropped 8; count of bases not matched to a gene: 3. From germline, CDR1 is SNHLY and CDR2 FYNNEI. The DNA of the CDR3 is TGTGCCAGCAGTTGGACTAGCGTGGGGGAGCTGTTTTTT. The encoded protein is CASSWTSVGELFF.

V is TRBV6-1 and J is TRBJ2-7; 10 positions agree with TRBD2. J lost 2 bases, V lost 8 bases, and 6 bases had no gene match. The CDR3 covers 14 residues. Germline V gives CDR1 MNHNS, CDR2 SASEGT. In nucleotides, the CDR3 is TGTGCCAGCCGCTTCCTAGCGGGAGCCTACGAGCAGTACTTC. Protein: CASRFLAGAYEQYF.

The CDR3 here is CASSPREGWFF. The DNA of the CDR3 is TGTGCCAGCAGCCCTCGGGAGGGGTGGTTCTTC. The chain uses TRBV11-3 and TRBJ2-1; TRBD2 matches 8 bases. Germline V gene sequence: CDR1 SGHNT, CDR2 YENEEA. This CDR3 region has 11 residues. Trimming at V came to 5 bases and at J to 15 bases, leaving 6 bases not matched to a gene.

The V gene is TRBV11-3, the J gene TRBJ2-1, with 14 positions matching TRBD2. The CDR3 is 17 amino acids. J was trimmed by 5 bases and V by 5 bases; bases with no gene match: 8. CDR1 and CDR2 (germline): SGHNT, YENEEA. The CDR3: CASSGRTSGRLHNEQFF. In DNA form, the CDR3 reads TGTGCCAGCAGCGGACGGACTAGCGGGAGGCTACACAATGAGCAGTTCTTC.

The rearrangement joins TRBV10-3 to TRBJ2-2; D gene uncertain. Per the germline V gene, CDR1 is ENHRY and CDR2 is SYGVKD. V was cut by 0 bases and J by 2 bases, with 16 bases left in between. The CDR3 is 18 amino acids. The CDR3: CAISESVRRVLNTGELFF. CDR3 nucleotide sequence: TGTGCCATCAGTGAGTCGGTCAGACGGGTATTAAACACCGGGGAGCTGTTTTTT.

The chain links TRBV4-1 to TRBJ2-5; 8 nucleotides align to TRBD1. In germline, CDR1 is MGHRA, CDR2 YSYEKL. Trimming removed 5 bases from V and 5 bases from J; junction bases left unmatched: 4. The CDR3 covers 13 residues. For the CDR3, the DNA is TGCGCCAGCAGCGCCAGGGGGCCCGAGACCCAGTACTTC. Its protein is CASSARGPETQYF.

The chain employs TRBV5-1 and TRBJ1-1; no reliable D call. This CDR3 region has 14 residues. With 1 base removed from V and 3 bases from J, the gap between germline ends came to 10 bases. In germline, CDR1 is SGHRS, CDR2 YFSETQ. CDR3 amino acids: CASSLFGVYTEAFF. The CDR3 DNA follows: TGCGCCAGCAGCTTGTTCGGGGTGTACACTGAAGCTTTCTTT. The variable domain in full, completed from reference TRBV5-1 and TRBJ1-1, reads KAGVTQTPRYLIKTRGQQVTLSCSPISGHRSVSWYQQTPGQGLQFLFEYFSETQRNKGNFPGRFSGRQFSNSRSEMNVSTLELGDSALYLCASSLFGVYTEAFFGQGTRLTVV.

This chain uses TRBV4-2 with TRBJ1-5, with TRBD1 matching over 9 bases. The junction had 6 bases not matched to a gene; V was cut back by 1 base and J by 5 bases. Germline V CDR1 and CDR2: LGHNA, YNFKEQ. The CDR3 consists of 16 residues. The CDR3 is CASSQVPGQGDQPQHF. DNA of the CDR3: TGTGCCAGCAGCCAAGTTCCGGGACAGGGCGATCAGCCCCAGCATTTT.

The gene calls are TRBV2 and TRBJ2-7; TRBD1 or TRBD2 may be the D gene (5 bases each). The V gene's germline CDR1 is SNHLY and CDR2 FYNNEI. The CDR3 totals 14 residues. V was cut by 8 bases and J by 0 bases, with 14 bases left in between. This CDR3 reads CASGGSLISYEQYF. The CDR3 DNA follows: TGTGCCAGCGGGGGAAGCTTGATCTCCTACGAGCAGTACTTC.

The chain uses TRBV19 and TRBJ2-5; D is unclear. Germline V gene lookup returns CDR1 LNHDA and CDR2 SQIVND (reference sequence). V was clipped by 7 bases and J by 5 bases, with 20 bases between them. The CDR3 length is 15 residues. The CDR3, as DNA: TGTGCCAGTACCCCCCGGGCCCAAGAAGGGGAGACCCAGTACTTC. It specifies CASTPRAQEGETQYF.

For the CDR3, the DNA is TGTGCCAGCAGCTTGGCCTCGGGTTCCGAGCAGTACTTC. Translation: CASSLASGSEQYF. The chain recombines TRBV5-4 with TRBJ2-7; unclear D gene. This CDR3 comprises 13 residues. The germline CDR1 and CDR2 sequences are SGHNT and YYREEE (reference sequence). V lost 0 bases, J lost 6 bases, and 10 bases lay in between.

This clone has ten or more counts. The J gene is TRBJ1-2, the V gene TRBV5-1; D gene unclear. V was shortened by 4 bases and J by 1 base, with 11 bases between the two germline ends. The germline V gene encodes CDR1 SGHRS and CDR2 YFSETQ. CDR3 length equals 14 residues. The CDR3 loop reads CASSPSAYNYGYTF. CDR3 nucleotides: TGCGCCAGCAGCCCATCGGCCTATAACTATGGCTACACCTTC. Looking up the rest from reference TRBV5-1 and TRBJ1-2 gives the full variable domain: KAGVTQTPRYLIKTRGQQVTLSCSPISGHRSVSWYQQTPGQGLQFLFEYFSETQRNKGNFPGRFSGRQFSNSRSEMNVSTLELGDSALYLCASSPSAYNYGYTFGSGTRLTVV.